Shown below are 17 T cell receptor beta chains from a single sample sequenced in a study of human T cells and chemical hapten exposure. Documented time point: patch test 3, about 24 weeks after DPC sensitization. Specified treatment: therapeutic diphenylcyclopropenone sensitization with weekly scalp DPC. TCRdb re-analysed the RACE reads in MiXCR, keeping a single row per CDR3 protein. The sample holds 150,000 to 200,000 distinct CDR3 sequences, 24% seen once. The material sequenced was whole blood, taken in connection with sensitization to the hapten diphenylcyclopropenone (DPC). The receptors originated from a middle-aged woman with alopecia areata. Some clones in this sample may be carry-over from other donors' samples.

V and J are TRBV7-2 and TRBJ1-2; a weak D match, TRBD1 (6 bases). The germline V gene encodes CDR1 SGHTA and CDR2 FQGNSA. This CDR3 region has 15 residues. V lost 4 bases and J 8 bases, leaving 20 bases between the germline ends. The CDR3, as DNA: TGTGCCAGCAGCTCTCAACAGGGTGCCCCTAGGGGCTACACCTTC. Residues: CASSSQQGAPRGYTF.

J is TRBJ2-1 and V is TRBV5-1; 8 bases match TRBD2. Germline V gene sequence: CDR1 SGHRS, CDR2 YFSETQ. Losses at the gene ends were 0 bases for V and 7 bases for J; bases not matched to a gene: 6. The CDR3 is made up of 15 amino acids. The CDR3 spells CASSLDPGTRNEQFF. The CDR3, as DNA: TGCGCCAGCAGCTTGGATCCCGGGACTAGAAATGAGCAGTTCTTC.

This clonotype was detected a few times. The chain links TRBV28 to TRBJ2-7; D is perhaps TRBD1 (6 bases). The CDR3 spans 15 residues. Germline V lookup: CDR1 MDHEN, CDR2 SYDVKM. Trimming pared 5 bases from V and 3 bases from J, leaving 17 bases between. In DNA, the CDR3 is TGTGCCAGCAGTCAACCGGGACATCGGAACTACGAGCAGTACTTC. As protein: CASSQPGHRNYEQYF.

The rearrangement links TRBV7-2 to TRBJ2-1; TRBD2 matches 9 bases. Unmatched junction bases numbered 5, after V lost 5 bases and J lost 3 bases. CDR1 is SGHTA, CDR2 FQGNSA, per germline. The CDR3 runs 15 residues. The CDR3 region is CASSHSGSNYNEQFF. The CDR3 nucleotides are TGTGCCAGCAGCCATAGCGGGAGTAACTACAATGAGCAGTTCTTC.

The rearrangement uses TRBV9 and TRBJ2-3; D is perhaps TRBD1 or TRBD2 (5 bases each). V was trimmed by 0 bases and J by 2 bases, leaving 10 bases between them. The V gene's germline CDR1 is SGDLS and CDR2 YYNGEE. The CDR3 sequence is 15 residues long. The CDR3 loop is CASSVGGATTDTQYF. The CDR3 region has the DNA TGTGCCAGCAGCGTAGGAGGGGCGACCACAGATACGCAGTATTTT.

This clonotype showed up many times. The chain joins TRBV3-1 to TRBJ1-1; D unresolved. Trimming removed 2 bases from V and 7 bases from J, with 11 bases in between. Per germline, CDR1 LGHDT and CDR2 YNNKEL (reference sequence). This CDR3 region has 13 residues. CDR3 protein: CASSQLSVNEAFF. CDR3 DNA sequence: TGTGCCAGCAGCCAATTGTCCGTCAATGAAGCTTTCTTT.

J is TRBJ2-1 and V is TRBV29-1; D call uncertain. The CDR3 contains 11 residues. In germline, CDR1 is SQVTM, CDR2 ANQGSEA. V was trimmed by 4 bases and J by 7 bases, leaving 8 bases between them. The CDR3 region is CSVVSQNEQFF. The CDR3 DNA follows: TGCAGCGTTGTGTCGCAGAATGAGCAGTTCTTC.

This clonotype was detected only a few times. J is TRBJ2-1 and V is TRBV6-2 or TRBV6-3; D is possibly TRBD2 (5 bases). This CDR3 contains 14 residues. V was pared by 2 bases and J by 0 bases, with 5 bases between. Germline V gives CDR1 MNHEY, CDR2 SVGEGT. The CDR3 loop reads CASSYGGSYNEQFF. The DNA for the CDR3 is TGTGCCAGCAGTTACGGAGGCTCCTACAATGAGCAGTTCTTC.

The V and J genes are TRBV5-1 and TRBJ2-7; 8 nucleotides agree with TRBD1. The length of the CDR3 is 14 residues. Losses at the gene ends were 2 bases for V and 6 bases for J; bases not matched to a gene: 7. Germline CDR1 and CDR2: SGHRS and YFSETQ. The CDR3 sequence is CASSFLQGGGEQYF. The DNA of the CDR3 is TGCGCCAGCAGCTTTTTACAGGGGGGTGGCGAGCAGTACTTC.

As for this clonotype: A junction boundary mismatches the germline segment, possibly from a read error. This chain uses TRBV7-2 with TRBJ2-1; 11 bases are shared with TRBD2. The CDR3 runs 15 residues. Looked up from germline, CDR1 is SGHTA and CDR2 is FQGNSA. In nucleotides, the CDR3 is TGTGTCAGCAGCTCAACTAGCGGGAGAGGTAATGAGCAGTTCTTC. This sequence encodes CVSSSTSGRGNEQFF.

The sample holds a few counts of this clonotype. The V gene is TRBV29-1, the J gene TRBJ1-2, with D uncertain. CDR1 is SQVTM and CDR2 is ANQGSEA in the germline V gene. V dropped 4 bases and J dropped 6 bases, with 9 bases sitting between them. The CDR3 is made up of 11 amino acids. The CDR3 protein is CSVVTEHGYTF. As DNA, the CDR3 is TGCAGCGTTGTAACGGAGCATGGCTACACCTTC. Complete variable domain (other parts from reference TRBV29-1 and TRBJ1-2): SAVISQKPSRDICQRGTSLTIQCQVDSQVTMMFWYRQQPGQSLTLIATANQGSEATYESGFVIDKFPISRPNLTFSTLTVSNMSPEDSSIYLCSVVTEHGYTFGSGTRLTVV.

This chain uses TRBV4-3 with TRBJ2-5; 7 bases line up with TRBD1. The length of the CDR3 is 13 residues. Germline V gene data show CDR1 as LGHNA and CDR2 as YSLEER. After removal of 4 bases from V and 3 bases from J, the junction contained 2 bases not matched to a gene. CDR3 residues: CASSRGTEETQYF. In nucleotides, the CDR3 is TGCGCCAGCAGCCGTGGGACAGAAGAGACCCAGTACTTC.

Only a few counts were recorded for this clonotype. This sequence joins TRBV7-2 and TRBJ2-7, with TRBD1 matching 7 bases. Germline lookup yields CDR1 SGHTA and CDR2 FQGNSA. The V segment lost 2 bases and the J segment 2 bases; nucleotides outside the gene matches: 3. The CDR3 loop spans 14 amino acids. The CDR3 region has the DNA TGTGCCAGCAGCTTATCGACAGGGACCTACGAGCAGTACTTC. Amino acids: CASSLSTGTYEQYF.

CDR3 coding DNA: TGTGCCAGCAGCTTGTCGTGGCTGACCCCACAGACCCAGTACTTC. It specifies CASSLSWLTPQTQYF. V is TRBV5-5 and J is TRBJ2-5; D is ambiguous. The CDR3 has 15 amino acids. The ends were cut back, 1 base at V and 6 bases at J, with 16 bases in the middle. Germline V gene lookup returns CDR1 SGHKS and CDR2 YYEKEE (reference sequence).

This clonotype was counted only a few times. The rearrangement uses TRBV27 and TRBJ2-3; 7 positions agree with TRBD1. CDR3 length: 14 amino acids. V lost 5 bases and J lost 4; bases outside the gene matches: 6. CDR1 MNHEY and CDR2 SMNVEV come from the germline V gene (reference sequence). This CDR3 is CASSGTTGADTQYF. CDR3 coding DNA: TGTGCCAGCAGTGGGACCACAGGGGCAGATACGCAGTATTTT.

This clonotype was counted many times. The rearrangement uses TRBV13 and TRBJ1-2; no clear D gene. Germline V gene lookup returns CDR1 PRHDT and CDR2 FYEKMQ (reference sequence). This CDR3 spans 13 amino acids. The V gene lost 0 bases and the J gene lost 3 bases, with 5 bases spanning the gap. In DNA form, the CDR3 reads TGTGCCAGCAGCTTAGGCACAGACTATGGCTACACCTTC. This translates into CASSLGTDYGYTF. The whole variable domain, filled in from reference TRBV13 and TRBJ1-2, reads AAGVIQSPRHLIKEKRETATLKCYPIPRHDTVYWYQQGPGQDPQFLISFYEKMQSDKGSIPDRFSAQQFSDYHSELNMSSLELGDSALYFCASSLGTDYGYTFGSGTRLTVV.

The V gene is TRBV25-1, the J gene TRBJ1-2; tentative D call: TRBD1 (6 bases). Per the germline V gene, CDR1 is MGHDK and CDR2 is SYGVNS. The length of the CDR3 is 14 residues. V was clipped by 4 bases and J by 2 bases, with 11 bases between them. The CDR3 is CASSVWTDNYGYTF. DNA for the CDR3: TGTGCCAGCAGTGTCTGGACAGACAACTATGGCTACACCTTC.